The present TCR beta chain was sequenced within a study of blood T cells in healthy people across ages. This clonotype was detected a few times. The target antigen is unknown. The study, taken as a whole, reports: Long-lived and aged donors differed, with more naive CD4+ cells and higher diversity in the long-lived. Older age coincided with a roughly linear decline in TCR beta diversity per million T cells.

Per the germline V gene, CDR1 is SGHDT and CDR2 is YYEEEE. The CDR3 has 15 amino acids. Trimming stripped 4 bases from V and 4 bases from J, with 18 bases between. A second PCR, run for about 7 to 11 cycles, used a sample-barcoded 5' primer plus a J-beta primer mix. MiXCR, applied by TCRdb to the 5' RACE reads, yields one record per CDR3 protein. There are roughly 700,000 distinct CDR3 sequences in the sample; around 45% occur only once, and under 35% lies in the top ten. The material sequenced was blood. The source of this sequence is a woman aged 55-75 years in good health. V and J are TRBV5-6 and TRBJ2-7, with D perhaps matching TRBD2 (5 bases). The CDR3 region is CASSPPGIPTYEQYF. The CDR3 nucleotides read TGTGCCAGCAGCCCACCCGGGATCCCGACATACGAGCAGTACTTC.